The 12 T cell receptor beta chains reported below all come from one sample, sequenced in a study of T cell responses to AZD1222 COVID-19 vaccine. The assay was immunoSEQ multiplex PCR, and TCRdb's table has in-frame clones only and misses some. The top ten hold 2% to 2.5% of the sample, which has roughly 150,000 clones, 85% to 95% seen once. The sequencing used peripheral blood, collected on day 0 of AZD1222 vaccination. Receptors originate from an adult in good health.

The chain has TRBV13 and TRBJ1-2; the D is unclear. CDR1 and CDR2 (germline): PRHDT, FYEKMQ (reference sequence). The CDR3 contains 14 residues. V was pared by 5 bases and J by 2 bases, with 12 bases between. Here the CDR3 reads CASSRTGMNYGYTF. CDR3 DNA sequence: TGTGCCAGCAGCCGGACCGGGATGAACTATGGCTACACCTTC.

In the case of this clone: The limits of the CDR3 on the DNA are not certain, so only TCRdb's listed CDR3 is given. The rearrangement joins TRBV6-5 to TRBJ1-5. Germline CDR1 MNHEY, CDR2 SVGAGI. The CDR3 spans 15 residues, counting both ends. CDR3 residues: CASSFGSGVNQPQHF.

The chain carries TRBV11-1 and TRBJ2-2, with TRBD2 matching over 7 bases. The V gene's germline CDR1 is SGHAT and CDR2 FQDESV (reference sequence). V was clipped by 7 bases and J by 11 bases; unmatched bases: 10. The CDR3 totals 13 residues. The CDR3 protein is CASTENSGLELFF. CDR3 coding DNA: TGTGCCAGCACAGAAAATAGCGGGTTAGAGCTGTTTTTT.

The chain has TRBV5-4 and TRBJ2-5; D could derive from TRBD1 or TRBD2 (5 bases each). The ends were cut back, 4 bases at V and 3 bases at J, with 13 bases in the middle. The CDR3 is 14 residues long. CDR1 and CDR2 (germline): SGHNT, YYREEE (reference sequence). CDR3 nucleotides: TGTGCCAGCAGCCCCCCGGGGACCAAAGAGACCCAGTACTTC. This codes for CASSPPGTKETQYF.

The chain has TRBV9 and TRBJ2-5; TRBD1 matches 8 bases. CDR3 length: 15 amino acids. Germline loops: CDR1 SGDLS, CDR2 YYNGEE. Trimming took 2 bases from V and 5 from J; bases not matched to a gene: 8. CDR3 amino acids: CASSVGQGGEETQYF. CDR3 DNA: TGTGCCAGCAGCGTCGGACAGGGAGGCGAGGAGACCCAGTACTTC.

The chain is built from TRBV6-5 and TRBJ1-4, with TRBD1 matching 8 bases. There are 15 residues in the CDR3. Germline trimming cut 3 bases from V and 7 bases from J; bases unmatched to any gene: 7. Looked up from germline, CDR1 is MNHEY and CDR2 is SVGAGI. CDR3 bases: TGTGCCAGCAGTTATTTGACAGGGGAAGGTGAAAAACTGTTTTTT. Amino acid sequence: CASSYLTGEGEKLFF.

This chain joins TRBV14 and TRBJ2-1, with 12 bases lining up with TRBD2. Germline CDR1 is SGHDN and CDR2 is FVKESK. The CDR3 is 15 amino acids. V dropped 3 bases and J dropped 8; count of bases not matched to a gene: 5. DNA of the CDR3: TGTGCCAGCAGCCAGGGGACTAGCGGGTGGGATGAGCAGTTCTTC. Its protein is CASSQGTSGWDEQFF.

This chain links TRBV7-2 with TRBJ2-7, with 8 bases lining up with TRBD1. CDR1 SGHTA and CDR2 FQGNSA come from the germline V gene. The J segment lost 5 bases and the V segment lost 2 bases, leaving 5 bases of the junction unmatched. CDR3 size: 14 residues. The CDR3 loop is CASSLTGQGHEQYF. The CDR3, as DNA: TGTGCCAGCAGCTTAACTGGACAGGGCCACGAGCAGTACTTC.

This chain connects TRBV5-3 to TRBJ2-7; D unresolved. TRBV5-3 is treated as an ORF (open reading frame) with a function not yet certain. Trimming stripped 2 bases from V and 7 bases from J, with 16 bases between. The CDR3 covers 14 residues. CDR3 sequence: CARSLIDMAGEQYF. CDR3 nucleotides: TGTGCCAGAAGCTTAATAGACATGGCCGGGGAGCAGTACTTC.

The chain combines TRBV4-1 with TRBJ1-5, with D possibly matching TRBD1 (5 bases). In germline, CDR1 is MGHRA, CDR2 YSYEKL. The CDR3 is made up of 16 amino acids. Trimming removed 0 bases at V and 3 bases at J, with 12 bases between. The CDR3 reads CASSQEGIGANQPQHF. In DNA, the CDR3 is TGCGCCAGCAGCCAAGAAGGAATCGGGGCCAATCAGCCCCAGCATTTT.

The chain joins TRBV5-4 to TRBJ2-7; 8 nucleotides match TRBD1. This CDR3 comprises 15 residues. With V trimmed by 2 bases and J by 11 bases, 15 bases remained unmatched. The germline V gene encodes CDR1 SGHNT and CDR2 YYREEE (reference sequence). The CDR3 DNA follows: TGTGCCAGCAGCTTAAATTGGGCGGCAGGGGGCGGGGAGTACTTC. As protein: CASSLNWAAGGGEYF.

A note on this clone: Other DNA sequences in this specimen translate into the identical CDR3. The CDR3, as DNA: TGTGCCAGCAGCTTAAGGGGGTCAGATACGCAGTATTTT. It translates to CASSLRGSDTQYF. This chain connects TRBV11-3 to TRBJ2-3; D may be TRBD1 (6 bases). The V and J ends lost 2 bases and 4 bases respectively, with 7 bases between them. CDR3 length equals 13 residues. Germline CDR1 reads SGHNT; CDR2 reads YENEEA.